The 22 T cell receptor beta chains below all came from one sample that was sequenced in a study of T cells in localized non-small cell lung cancer. The data were produced by immunoSEQ multiplex PCR, yet TCRdb's version contains in-frame clones alone and is incomplete. The sample yields roughly 30,000 clones, about 87% seen once. Source: peripheral blood, taken before any cancer treatment. The receptors derive from a woman between 18 and 49 years old with stage I lung adenocarcinoma.

The V and J genes are TRBV29-1 and TRBJ2-5; weak D call: TRBD2 (5 bases). This CDR3 has 13 residues. The V end lost 0 bases, the J end lost 5 bases, and 10 bases lay between the germline ends. Looked up from germline, CDR1 is SQVTM and CDR2 is ANQGSEA. CDR3 nucleotide sequence: TGCAGCGTTGAAGAGGGAGCCTTGGAGACCCAGTACTTC. Amino acid sequence: CSVEEGALETQYF.

The chain links TRBV10-2 to TRBJ2-3; 11 bases map to TRBD2. In germline, CDR1 is WSHSY, CDR2 SAAADI. The V and J ends lost 8 bases and 6 bases, in that order; junction bases with no gene match: 13. This CDR3 spans 16 amino acids. In DNA form, the CDR3 reads TGCGCCAGCGACCCTGAGCTAGCGGGGGGCCGGGATACGCAGTATTTT. Encoded protein: CASDPELAGGRDTQYF.

This chain uses TRBV27 with TRBJ2-1, with 10 bases aligning to TRBD1. The V gene's germline CDR1 is MNHEY and CDR2 SMNVEV (reference sequence). With 5 bases clipped from V and 0 bases from J, the junction kept 7 bases outside the gene matches. This CDR3 comprises 17 residues. CDR3 residues: CASSPRTGGPSYNEQFF. CDR3 sequence (DNA): TGTGCCAGCAGTCCCCGGACAGGGGGACCCTCCTACAATGAGCAGTTCTTC.

This clone appeared a single time. This chain joins TRBV19 and TRBJ1-5; D not resolved. V shed 3 bases and J shed 3 bases, with 12 bases lying between them. Germline V CDR1 and CDR2: LNHDA, SQIVND (reference sequence). This CDR3 contains 15 residues. CDR3 sequence (DNA): TGTGCCAGTAGTATGGTGCTGGGCTTCAATCAGCCCCAGCATTTT. Its translation is CASSMVLGFNQPQHF.

V and J are TRBV10-3 and TRBJ2-3; TRBD2 agrees at 8 bases. Trimming cost V 2 bases and J 0 bases; bases outside gene matches: 10. Germline assignment: CDR1 ENHRY and CDR2 SYGVKD. CDR3 length: 18 amino acids. CDR3 sequence reads: CAISELSGSAPSTDTQYF. CDR3 nucleotides: TGTGCCATCAGTGAGCTGAGCGGGAGCGCCCCTAGCACAGATACGCAGTATTTT.

The genes are TRBV15 and TRBJ2-5; 7 positions agree with TRBD1. The CDR3 length is 19 residues. Germline lookup yields CDR1 LNHNV and CDR2 YYDKDF (reference sequence). V trimming: 0 bases; J trimming: 1 base; junction bases outside the gene matches: 14. The CDR3 here is CATSRDEGAGRPLQETQYF. The CDR3 nucleotides read TGTGCCACCAGCAGAGATGAGGGGGCCGGGCGCCCCCTCCAAGAGACCCAGTACTTC.

The chain has TRBV6-4 and TRBJ2-1; D not resolved. This CDR3 spans 15 amino acids. The V end was cut by 2 bases, the J end by 1 base, with 9 bases between. Germline V gene lookup returns CDR1 MRHNA and CDR2 SNTAGT. The CDR3 DNA is TGTGCCAGCAGTGACGAGACAACGTCCTACAATGAGCAGTTCTTC. Translated, it gives CASSDETTSYNEQFF.

The chain joins TRBV19 to TRBJ2-2; 8 bases line up with TRBD1. The CDR3 is 17 amino acids. The J segment lost 4 bases and the V segment lost 4 bases, leaving 11 bases of the junction unmatched. CDR1 LNHDA and CDR2 SQIVND come from the germline V gene (reference sequence). Here the CDR3 reads CASSTSTLTGVTGELFF. CDR3 coding DNA: TGTGCCAGTAGTACATCCACCCTGACAGGGGTCACCGGGGAGCTGTTTTTT.

The V and J genes are TRBV29-1 and TRBJ2-7, with D perhaps matching TRBD1 (5 bases). V was clipped by 2 bases and J by 3 bases, with 11 bases between them. In germline, CDR1 is SQVTM, CDR2 ANQGSEA. The CDR3 length is 13 residues. The CDR3 bases are TGCAGCGTTGAATCGCAGGGTGGCTACGAGCAGTACTTC. Its protein is CSVESQGGYEQYF.

The chain joins TRBV9 to TRBJ2-7; D might be TRBD1 or TRBD2, each matching 5 bases. V lost 4 bases, J lost 4 bases, and 15 bases lay in between. The germline V gene encodes CDR1 SGDLS and CDR2 YYNGEE. The CDR3 covers 14 residues. In DNA form, the CDR3 reads TGTGCCAGCAGCCCTTCCGGGACCCTATACGAGCAGTACTTC. It codes for CASSPSGTLYEQYF.

The chain couples TRBV6-6 to TRBJ1-3; D is possibly TRBD1 (6 bases). V was cut by 9 bases and J by 2 bases, with 11 bases left in between. Germline CDR1 MNHNY, CDR2 SVGAGI (reference sequence). CDR3 length: 13 amino acids. Written as DNA, the CDR3 is TGTGCCAGTGCTACAGGGCCTGGAAACACCATATATTTT. It is translated as CASATGPGNTIYF.

V is TRBV7-2 and J is TRBJ1-2; D gene ambiguous. The CDR3 consists of 11 residues. Germline lookup yields CDR1 SGHTA and CDR2 FQGNSA. V lost 2 bases to trimming and J lost 8 bases, with 6 bases between them. The CDR3 sequence is CASSLSGGYTF. The CDR3 region has the DNA TGTGCCAGCAGCTTATCGGGGGGCTACACCTTC. Filled out from reference TRBV7-2 and TRBJ1-2, the complete variable domain reads GAGVSQSPSNKVTEKGKDVELRCDPISGHTALYWYRQSLGQGLEFLIYFQGNSAPDKSGLPSDRFSAERTGGSVSTLTIQRTQQEDSAVYLCASSLSGGYTFGSGTRLTVV.

This chain uses TRBV5-1 with TRBJ1-2; maybe TRBD1 (6 bases). Germline loops: CDR1 SGHRS, CDR2 YFSETQ. The CDR3 extends over 14 amino acids. Deletions cut 1 base from V and 3 bases from J, with 10 bases between. The CDR3 region is CASSLLNRDYGYTF. CDR3 in DNA: TGCGCCAGCAGCTTGCTGAACAGGGACTATGGCTACACCTTC.

The chain combines TRBV28 with TRBJ1-1, with no clear D. Trimming removed 2 bases at V and 0 bases at J, with 22 bases between. The CDR3 loop spans 19 amino acids. The V gene's germline CDR1 is MDHEN and CDR2 SYDVKM. The CDR3 DNA reads as TGTGCCAGCAGTTTAATGTTTAGGAATGGACGATTCATGAACACTGAAGCTTTCTTT. Protein sequence: CASSLMFRNGRFMNTEAFF.

V usage is TRBV28 and J usage is TRBJ2-1, with D uncertain. Germline lookup yields CDR1 MDHEN and CDR2 SYDVKM. The CDR3 is 17 amino acids. V was clipped by 5 bases and J by 0 bases, with 17 bases between them. CDR3 in DNA: TGTGCCAGCAGTGGATCTATACTACCTCTCTCCTACAATGAGCAGTTCTTC. This translates into CASSGSILPLSYNEQFF.

As DNA, the CDR3 is TGCGCCAGCAGCTCCAACGGGATCGCAGAAAAACTGTTTTTT. Protein product: CASSSNGIAEKLFF. V gene TRBV5-1 combines with J gene TRBJ1-4; unclear D gene. Trimming left V 3 bases short and J 8 bases short, with 14 bases between. This CDR3 has 14 amino acids. The germline gives CDR1 SGHRS, CDR2 YFSETQ.

The rearrangement links TRBV7-8 to TRBJ2-7; TRBD2 matches 12 bases. Germline assignment: CDR1 SGHVS and CDR2 FQNEAQ. V lost 4 bases to trimming and J lost 2 bases; unmatched junction nucleotides: 12. The CDR3 contains 18 residues. CDR3 nucleotides: TGTGCCAGCAGCTCGCCGGGACTAGCGGGCTCCACGCCCTACGAGCAGTACTTC. As protein: CASSSPGLAGSTPYEQYF.

The chain recombines TRBV4-3 with TRBJ1-3; possible D gene TRBD1, 6 bases. Per germline, CDR1 LGHNA and CDR2 YSLEER. Trimming shortened V by 0 bases and J by 1 base, and 7 bases separated the two germline ends. The CDR3 is 15 residues long. CDR3 loop: CASSQDRGSGNTIYF. CDR3 DNA sequence: TGCGCCAGCAGCCAAGACAGGGGTTCTGGAAACACCATATATTTT.

There are a few counts of this clone. The junction shows a germline mismatch at one end, possibly a read error. The chain employs TRBV6-1 and TRBJ1-4; 7 bases are shared with TRBD1. CDR1 is MNHNS and CDR2 is SASEGT in the germline V gene. The CDR3 spans 13 residues. The CDR3 protein is CASSETRQGKWLF. The CDR3 DNA reads as TGTGCCAGCAGTGAAACCAGACAGGGAAAGTGGCTTTTT.

This clone was recorded only once. The CDR3 DNA reads TGTGCCAGCAGTCGGACGGGCTCTGGAAACACCATATATTTT. It encodes CASSRTGSGNTIYF. The chain carries TRBV28 and TRBJ1-3; D unresolved. The CDR3 runs to 14 residues. V shed 5 bases and J shed 0 bases, with 8 bases lying between them. Germline assignment: CDR1 MDHEN and CDR2 SYDVKM. The full variable domain, rest sourced from reference TRBV28 and TRBJ1-3, is DVKVTQSSRYLVKRTGEKVFLECVQDMDHENMFWYRQDPGLGLRLIYFSYDVKMKEKGDIPEGYSVSREKKERFSLILESASTNQTSMYLCASSRTGSGNTIYFGEGSWLTVV.

This chain connects TRBV11-3 to TRBJ2-1; D gene uncertain. The CDR3 extends over 13 amino acids. Germline assignment: CDR1 SGHNT and CDR2 YENEEA. Deletions cut 3 bases from V and 8 bases from J, with 11 bases between. The CDR3 sequence: CASSFLGRDEQFF. CDR3 bases: TGTGCCAGCAGCTTCCTAGGTCGGGATGAGCAGTTCTTC.

The genes are TRBV29-1 and TRBJ2-7, with TRBD1 identical over 9 bases. Germline V gene data show CDR1 as SQVTM and CDR2 as ANQGSEA. This CDR3 has 15 residues. With V trimmed by 4 bases and J by 5 bases, 12 bases remained unmatched. Here the CDR3 DNA reads TGCAGCGTTGTGGGTGTCCGGGACAGGGAAAACGAGCAGTACTTC. Translated, it gives CSVVGVRDRENEQYF.